A selection of T cell receptor beta chains follows, all from one sample in a study of T cell changes during pregnancy in multiple sclerosis. Repertoires were generated with immunoSEQ multiplex PCR, while TCRdb's copy carries only in-frame clones and drops some. This table has roughly 70,000 clones, about 91% appearing once. The sequenced sample was peripheral blood, obtained in the first trimester of pregnancy. The receptors were sampled from a female donor with multiple sclerosis, enrolled in a pregnancy study. Both conserved end residues are part of each CDR3. The size of a clone is reported for some rows only, either as once, few or many, or as a class for expanded clones.

j_gene: TRBJ2-6; abundance: .; v_gene: TRBV27; CDR3aa: CASRRQGNSGANVLTF
j_gene: TRBJ1-2; abundance: .; v_gene: TRBV27; CDR3aa: CASSRGQAGGYTF
j_gene: TRBJ1-3; abundance: .; v_gene: TRBV5-6; CDR3aa: CASSPGGVPGNTIYF
j_gene: TRBJ2-7; abundance: .; v_gene: TRBV13; CDR3aa: CASSHRQGSAYEQYF
j_gene: TRBJ2-1; abundance: .; v_gene: TRBV12-5; CDR3aa: CASATTGEPYNEQFF
j_gene: TRBJ1-5; abundance: .; v_gene: TRBV19; CDR3aa: CASSSRTVVNQPQHF
j_gene: TRBJ1-1; abundance: .; v_gene: TRBV5-1; CDR3aa: CASSLGSGSNTEAFF
j_gene: TRBJ1-1; abundance: few; v_gene: TRBV19; CDR3aa: CASSLTPGGTEAFF
j_gene: TRBJ2-1; abundance: .; v_gene: TRBV2; CDR3aa: CASSAGHNEQFF
j_gene: TRBJ2-7; abundance: .; v_gene: TRBV7-8; CDR3aa: CASSPAGLAGAIEQYF
j_gene: TRBJ1-1; abundance: .; v_gene: TRBV28; CDR3aa: CASSLSRRNTEAFF
j_gene: TRBJ1-2; abundance: .; v_gene: TRBV10-3; CDR3aa: CAISEDTYYGYTF
j_gene: TRBJ2-5; abundance: .; v_gene: TRBV4-1; CDR3aa: CASSQEGRDWQYF
j_gene: TRBJ2-5; abundance: .; v_gene: TRBV9; CDR3aa: CASSVGGLEGRETQYF
j_gene: TRBJ1-1; abundance: .; v_gene: TRBV2; CDR3aa: CASSEAEESEAFF
j_gene: TRBJ2-3; abundance: .; v_gene: TRBV5-4; CDR3aa: CASSLGRQSTDTQYF
j_gene: TRBJ2-7; abundance: .; v_gene: TRBV5-1; CDR3aa: CASSPGTIHEQYF
j_gene: TRBJ2-1; abundance: .; v_gene: TRBV27; CDR3aa: CASGTTGLNEQFF
j_gene: TRBJ2-1; abundance: once; v_gene: TRBV5-1; CDR3aa: CASSSDRGSYNEQFF
j_gene: TRBJ1-2; abundance: .; v_gene: TRBV29-1; CDR3aa: CSVRPGTGKVYGYTF
j_gene: TRBJ2-3; abundance: .; v_gene: TRBV7-8; CDR3aa: CASSLARWVDRTDTQYF
j_gene: TRBJ2-7; abundance: .; v_gene: TRBV28; CDR3aa: CASSPLWMREASAHYEQYF
j_gene: TRBJ1-5; abundance: .; v_gene: TRBV6-6; CDR3aa: CASSPQTGRSNQPQHF
j_gene: TRBJ2-2; abundance: .; v_gene: TRBV5-1; CDR3aa: CASSYDGTMNTGELFF
j_gene: TRBJ1-1; abundance: .; v_gene: TRBV9; CDR3aa: CASSVAQSSNTEAFF
j_gene: TRBJ1-4; abundance: .; v_gene: TRBV7-9; CDR3aa: CASSRTEEGEKLFF
j_gene: TRBJ1-1; abundance: .; v_gene: TRBV6-4; CDR3aa: CASSHGQGAEAFF
j_gene: TRBJ2-7; abundance: .; v_gene: TRBV5-4; CDR3aa: CASSLETGAFNYEQYF
j_gene: TRBJ1-5; abundance: .; v_gene: TRBV9; CDR3aa: CASSVDAGQPQHF
j_gene: TRBJ1-2; abundance: .; v_gene: TRBV27; CDR3aa: CASSFHTGPFF
j_gene: TRBJ2-1; abundance: .; v_gene: TRBV19; CDR3aa: CATKTGPLYNEQFF
j_gene: TRBJ2-7; abundance: once; v_gene: TRBV5-8; CDR3aa: CASSPRYEQYF
j_gene: TRBJ2-1; abundance: once; v_gene: TRBV15; CDR3aa: CATREGGGKRGGNEQFF
j_gene: TRBJ2-3; abundance: .; v_gene: TRBV18; CDR3aa: CASSPGGARSTDTQYF
j_gene: TRBJ1-1; abundance: .; v_gene: TRBV10-2; CDR3aa: CASSESRLTRRTNTEAFF
j_gene: TRBJ2-3; abundance: .; v_gene: TRBV6-1; CDR3aa: CASTRSPSTDTQYF
j_gene: TRBJ1-2; abundance: once; v_gene: TRBV11-2; CDR3aa: CASSSQGYGYTF
j_gene: TRBJ1-5; abundance: many; v_gene: TRBV10-3; CDR3aa: CAISGQGGNQPQHF
j_gene: TRBJ2-3; abundance: .; v_gene: TRBV7-8; CDR3aa: CASSPLQLTSGRVDTQYF
j_gene: TRBJ2-1; abundance: .; v_gene: TRBV10-3; CDR3aa: CAISGRGGDEQFF
j_gene: TRBJ1-2; abundance: .; v_gene: TRBV28; CDR3aa: CASIHRGTGAHGYTF
j_gene: TRBJ1-5; abundance: .; v_gene: TRBV30; CDR3aa: CAWSVRGSGRPNQPQHF
j_gene: TRBJ1-3; abundance: .; v_gene: TRBV30; CDR3aa: CAWSRESLSGNTIYF
j_gene: TRBJ1-2; abundance: .; v_gene: TRBV19; CDR3aa: CASSNRVNYGYTF
j_gene: TRBJ1-5; abundance: once; v_gene: TRBV9; CDR3aa: CASSFGGQEQPQHF
j_gene: TRBJ1-2; abundance: few; v_gene: TRBV19; CDR3aa: CASSAPVYGYTF
j_gene: TRBJ1-6; abundance: once; v_gene: TRBV18; CDR3aa: CASSPQTGEGSPLHF
j_gene: TRBJ1-2; abundance: .; v_gene: TRBV5-4; CDR3aa: CASSFTANGYTF
j_gene: TRBJ2-7; abundance: .; v_gene: TRBV29-1; CDR3aa: CSVGTRGEQYF
j_gene: TRBJ2-7; abundance: once; v_gene: TRBV25-1; CDR3aa: CASSEYRTGGYNEQYF
j_gene: TRBJ2-3; abundance: .; v_gene: TRBV5-1; CDR3aa: CASSLVGDSTDTQYF
j_gene: TRBJ2-3; abundance: .; v_gene: TRBV7-8; CDR3aa: CASKGTLGDTQYF
j_gene: TRBJ2-3; abundance: .; v_gene: TRBV5-4; CDR3aa: CASSLGTGTGDTQYF
j_gene: TRBJ2-3; abundance: .; v_gene: TRBV25-1; CDR3aa: CASSASIRDRVTDTQYF